Listed below are T cell receptor beta chains from one sample, sequenced in a study of cytomegalovirus exposure and HLA in healthy donors. Sequencing used immunoSEQ multiplex PCR; TCRdb keeps in-frame clones, though not all of them. The sample lists around 300,000 clones, 70% to 90% occurring once. Sequencing was performed on PBMCs. The receptor source for this set is a woman aged 18-29 years in good health and CMV-seronegative. CDR3s include the opening cysteine and the closing phenylalanine or tryptophan. Fields, in order: clone size, J gene, D gene, V gene, CDR3 protein, CDR3 DNA. A D gene is named only where the DNA matches it firmly. Size values are once, few and many counts, or a class for expanded clones, and some rows have none.

clone size: NA; J gene: TRBJ1-1; D gene: NA; V gene: TRBV6-1; CDR3 protein: CASSEGQITEAFF; CDR3 DNA: TGTGCCAGCAGTGAAGGACAGATCACTGAAGCTTTCTTT
clone size: NA; J gene: TRBJ2-1; D gene: TRBD2; V gene: TRBV6-6; CDR3 protein: CASSYGTSGYNEQFF; CDR3 DNA: TGTGCCAGCAGTTACGGGACTAGCGGCTACAATGAGCAGTTCTTC
clone size: NA; J gene: TRBJ2-1; D gene: NA; V gene: TRBV19; CDR3 protein: CASSIDSYNEQFF; CDR3 DNA: TGTGCCAGTAGTATAGACAGCTACAATGAGCAGTTCTTC
clone size: NA; J gene: TRBJ2-1; D gene: TRBD2; V gene: TRBV29-1; CDR3 protein: CSVAWRGASYNEQFF; CDR3 DNA: TGCAGCGTTGCCTGGCGGGGGGCGTCCTACAATGAGCAGTTCTTC
clone size: NA; J gene: TRBJ1-2; D gene: NA; V gene: TRBV27; CDR3 protein: CASSFRGKANYGYTF; CDR3 DNA: TGTGCCAGCAGTTTTAGGGGGAAGGCTAACTATGGCTACACCTTC
clone size: NA; J gene: TRBJ1-1; D gene: NA; V gene: TRBV9; CDR3 protein: CASSVGGRDGGTEAFF; CDR3 DNA: TGTGCCAGCAGCGTAGGAGGCAGGGACGGGGGCACTGAAGCTTTCTTT
clone size: NA; J gene: TRBJ2-5; D gene: NA; V gene: TRBV29-1; CDR3 protein: CSVGQRKKRVQGNQETQYF; CDR3 DNA: TGCAGCGTTGGACAGAGAAAGAAACGTGTCCAGGGAAACCAAGAGACCCAGTACTTC
clone size: NA; J gene: TRBJ1-1; D gene: NA; V gene: TRBV7-2; CDR3 protein: CASNTYTGIKNTEAFF; CDR3 DNA: TGTGCCAGCAACACATATACAGGGATCAAGAACACTGAAGCTTTCTTT
clone size: NA; J gene: TRBJ2-7; D gene: TRBD1; V gene: TRBV6-1; CDR3 protein: CASSADRENEQYF; CDR3 DNA: TGTGCCAGCAGTGCCGACAGGGAGAACGAGCAGTACTTC
clone size: NA; J gene: TRBJ2-7; D gene: NA; V gene: TRBV28; CDR3 protein: CASIIRVYEQYF; CDR3 DNA: TGTGCCAGCATTATCCGGGTGTACGAGCAGTACTTC
clone size: NA; J gene: TRBJ1-6; D gene: TRBD1; V gene: TRBV19; CDR3 protein: CASTSDRVSSPLHF; CDR3 DNA: TGTGCCAGTACCTCGGACAGGGTGAGTTCACCCCTCCACTTT
clone size: NA; J gene: TRBJ1-2; D gene: TRBD1; V gene: TRBV30; CDR3 protein: CAWRGDRGDYGYTF; CDR3 DNA: TGTGCCTGGAGGGGAGACAGGGGAGACTATGGCTACACCTTC
clone size: NA; J gene: TRBJ1-1; D gene: NA; V gene: TRBV12-5; CDR3 protein: CASALGHLNTEAFF; CDR3 DNA: TGTGCTAGTGCCTTGGGACATCTGAACACTGAAGCTTTCTTT
clone size: NA; J gene: TRBJ2-1; D gene: TRBD1; V gene: TRBV7-8; CDR3 protein: CASSLGWTGIGNEQFF; CDR3 DNA: TGTGCCAGCAGCTTAGGCTGGACAGGGATCGGCAATGAGCAGTTCTTC
clone size: NA; J gene: TRBJ1-2; D gene: NA; V gene: TRBV18; CDR3 protein: CASSLEGSPSYGYTF; CDR3 DNA: TGTGCCAGCTCACTGGAGGGCAGCCCTAGCTATGGCTACACCTTC
clone size: NA; J gene: TRBJ2-7; D gene: NA; V gene: TRBV12-5; CDR3 protein: CASGLALAGASYEQYF; CDR3 DNA: TGTGCTAGTGGTTTGGCCCTGGCAGGGGCATCCTACGAGCAGTACTTC
clone size: NA; J gene: TRBJ1-2; D gene: NA; V gene: TRBV9; CDR3 protein: CASSVVPPNYGYTF; CDR3 DNA: TGTGCCAGCAGCGTAGTCCCTCCTAACTATGGCTACACCTTC
clone size: NA; J gene: TRBJ2-2; D gene: TRBD2; V gene: TRBV10-3; CDR3 protein: CAISAPGTPQTSGINTGELFF; CDR3 DNA: TGTGCCATCAGTGCCCCTGGGACCCCTCAGACTAGCGGTATAAACACCGGGGAGCTGTTTTTT
clone size: NA; J gene: TRBJ2-1; D gene: NA; V gene: TRBV7-8; CDR3 protein: CASSLVRFSYNEQFF; CDR3 DNA: TGTGCCAGCAGCTTAGTGAGGTTCTCCTACAATGAGCAGTTCTTC
clone size: NA; J gene: TRBJ2-4; D gene: TRBD1; V gene: TRBV6-1; CDR3 protein: CASSGGQGSPKNIQYF; CDR3 DNA: TGTGCCAGCAGTGGGGGACAGGGCTCGCCCAAAAACATTCAGTACTTC
clone size: once; J gene: TRBJ1-3; D gene: NA; V gene: TRBV10-1; CDR3 protein: CASSAGSFSSGNTIYF; CDR3 DNA: TGCGCCAGCAGTGCTGGGAGCTTTTCCTCTGGAAACACCATATATTTT
clone size: NA; J gene: TRBJ1-6; D gene: NA; V gene: TRBV19; CDR3 protein: CASSIAGTGKSSPLHF; CDR3 DNA: TGTGCCAGTAGTATAGCCGGTACAGGGAAGAGTTCACCCCTCCACTTT
clone size: NA; J gene: TRBJ1-2; D gene: TRBD1; V gene: TRBV25-1; CDR3 protein: CASSAGGRWGYTF; CDR3 DNA: TGTGCCAGCAGTGCAGGGGGAAGGTGGGGCTACACCTTC